The 16 T cell receptor beta chains given below trace back to one sample, sequenced in a study of blood T cells in healthy people across ages. Using a J-beta primer mix together with a sample-barcoded 5' primer, a second PCR was run for about 7 to 12 cycles. From the 5' RACE reads, TCRdb called clonotypes with MiXCR, one entry per CDR3 protein. The data show around 1,800,000 distinct CDR3 sequences, with more than 35% seen just once and 23% held by the top ten. Specimen: blood. Receptors originate from a human donor in good health.

This clonotype was picked up a small number of times. The chain couples TRBV7-2 to TRBJ2-1; TRBD2 agrees at 11 bases. Germline V CDR1 and CDR2: SGHTA, FQGNSA. The CDR3 covers 16 residues. The trim removed 2 bases at V and 6 bases at J, leaving 6 bases unmatched. CDR3 amino acids: CASSLPTSGGINEQFF. The CDR3 region has the DNA TGTGCCAGCAGCTTACCTACTAGCGGGGGCATCAATGAGCAGTTCTTC.

The CDR3 sequence: CASSRGRPGELFF. The CDR3 nucleotides read TGTGCCAGCAGCCGGGGTCGGCCCGGGGAGCTGTTTTTT. The rearrangement uses TRBV12-3 or TRBV12-4 and TRBJ2-2; TRBD2 is a possible D gene (5 bases). Trimming took off 6 bases at V and 6 bases at J, with 11 bases between the two ends. The CDR3 extends over 13 amino acids.

The CDR3 DNA sequence: TGCGCCAGCAGCTTACTAACTCCGGGACTAGCGGGGGGGCGGTACAATGAGCAGTTCTTC. Its protein is CASSLLTPGLAGGRYNEQFF. The genes are TRBV5-1 and TRBJ2-1; 16 positions match TRBD2. The CDR3 covers 20 residues. Germline-derived CDR1 and CDR2 are SGHRS and YFSETQ. J gave up 4 bases and V 2 bases, and 12 bases lay outside the gene matches. Complete variable domain (other parts from reference TRBV5-1 and TRBJ2-1): KAGVTQTPRYLIKTRGQQVTLSCSPISGHRSVSWYQQTPGQGLQFLFEYFSETQRNKGNFPGRFSGRQFSNSRSEMNVSTLELGDSALYLCASSLLTPGLAGGRYNEQFFGPGTRLTVL.

The V call is TRBV20-1, the J call TRBJ2-7; tentatively, D is TRBD1 or TRBD2 (5 bases each). With 7 bases removed from V and 2 bases from J, the gap between germline ends came to 15 bases. Germline V gives CDR1 DFQATT, CDR2 SNEGSKA (reference sequence). The CDR3 contains 13 residues. The CDR3 sequence is CSGIDRDPYEQYF. The CDR3 DNA is TGCAGTGGAATCGACCGGGACCCCTACGAGCAGTACTTC.

A remark on this clonotype: One end of the junction varies from germline; a read error may be responsible. V is TRBV3-1 and J is TRBJ1-2; D uncertain. Germline CDR1 LGHDT, CDR2 YNNKEL (reference sequence). There are 17 residues in the CDR3. The CDR3 sequence: CASSQGGGTIFNCGYTF. CDR3 nucleotides: TGTGCCAGCAGCCAAGGTGGCGGCACGATTTTTAACTGTGGCTACACCTTC.

CDR3 protein: CASSVGRRGTLNEKLFF. As DNA, the CDR3 is TGCGCCAGCAGCGTTGGACGTAGGGGGACCCTAAATGAAAAACTGTTTTTT. The chain uses TRBV5-1 and TRBJ1-4, with D possibly being TRBD1 (6 bases). CDR3 size: 17 residues. The V end was cut by 4 bases, the J end by 5 bases, with 21 bases between. Germline CDR1 and CDR2: SGHRS and YFSETQ.

The CDR3 DNA follows: TGCAGCGTCGGCACCCCGGGAAGGGAAAAACTGTTTTTT. Amino acids: CSVGTPGREKLFF. The gene calls are TRBV29-1 and TRBJ1-4; no reliable D call. CDR1 and CDR2 (germline): SQVTM, ANQGSEA. The CDR3 is 13 residues long. Trimming took off 6 bases at V and 8 bases at J, with 16 bases between the two ends.

This clonotype was observed a handful of times. The rearrangement links TRBV20-1 to TRBJ2-4; no clear D gene. The J call is in doubt because the DNA end fits TRBJ2-7 better. CDR1 and CDR2 from the germline V gene are DFQATT and SNEGSKA (reference sequence). The CDR3 totals 14 residues. As DNA, the CDR3 is TGCAGTGCTAGAGCCGCGCAGGAAGATCGCGAGCAGTACTTC. Amino acids: CSARAAQEDREQYF.

The rearrangement links TRBV28 to TRBJ2-3, with 7 bases matching TRBD2. Germline trimming cut 8 bases from V and 0 bases from J; bases unmatched to any gene: 5. This CDR3 is built from 14 residues. Germline V lookup: CDR1 MDHEN, CDR2 SYDVKM. CDR3 nucleotides: TGTGCCAGCGCAGAAGCGGGGAGCACAGATACGCAGTATTTT. It yields the protein CASAEAGSTDTQYF.

This clonotype was seen at least ten times. This chain links TRBV5-6 with TRBJ2-6; D gene uncertain. The V gene lost 0 bases and the J gene lost 1 base, with 5 bases spanning the gap. The germline CDR1 and CDR2 sequences are SGHDT and YYEEEE. The CDR3 totals 15 residues. Written as DNA, the CDR3 is TGTGCCAGCAGCTTGGGGTATTCTGGGGCCAACGTCCTGACTTTC. Amino acid sequence: CASSLGYSGANVLTF.

The V gene is TRBV6-5, the J gene TRBJ2-2, with 9 positions matching TRBD1. The V segment lost 6 bases and the J segment 6 bases; nucleotides outside the gene matches: 8. From germline, CDR1 is MNHEY and CDR2 SVGAGI. This CDR3 spans 15 amino acids. In nucleotides, the CDR3 is TGTGCCAGCAGCTCGGGACAGGGTATCGCCGGGGAGCTGTTTTTT. Encoded protein: CASSSGQGIAGELFF.

The J gene is TRBJ1-1, the V gene TRBV12-3 or TRBV12-4; 7 bases align to TRBD1. J was trimmed by 5 bases and V by 6 bases; bases with no gene match: 12. The CDR3 covers 15 residues. CDR3 protein: CASRPVQGSETEAFF. The CDR3 bases are TGTGCCAGCAGGCCCGTACAGGGGTCGGAGACTGAAGCTTTCTTT.

As regards this clonotype: A read error may account for a junction end that differs from germline. J is TRBJ2-7 and V is TRBV15; possibly TRBD2 for D (6 bases). The germline V gene has CDR1 LNHNV and CDR2 YYDKDF (reference sequence). The CDR3 contains 15 residues. The CDR3 DNA reads as TGTGCCACCAGCGGAGATCTTCGGGGGTCGTACGAGCAGTACTTC. This gives the protein CATSGDLRGSYEQYF.

This clonotype appeared a few times. The chain carries TRBV4-2 and TRBJ2-1, with D unclear. V shed 1 base and J shed 5 bases, with 9 bases lying between them. CDR1 and CDR2 (germline): LGHNA, YNFKEQ. The CDR3 is made up of 14 amino acids. CDR3 amino acids: CASSQGAWDNEQFF. DNA of the CDR3: TGTGCCAGCAGCCAAGGGGCGTGGGACAATGAGCAGTTCTTC.

This clonotype has a count of ten or more. The rearrangement uses TRBV29-1 and TRBJ2-7; no firm D call. CDR1 is SQVTM, CDR2 ANQGSEA, per germline. The ends were cut back, 7 bases at V and 2 bases at J, with 12 bases in the middle. The CDR3 has 12 amino acids. The CDR3 nucleotides read TGCAGCGCCGGGCGTCAGACCTACGAGCAGTACTTC. It translates to CSAGRQTYEQYF.

The V call is TRBV28, the J call TRBJ2-3; the D is unclear. Germline V gene sequence: CDR1 MDHEN, CDR2 SYDVKM. CDR3 size: 14 residues. V gave up 2 bases and J gave up 6 bases, with 12 bases separating them. CDR3 region: CASSLRQILDTQYF. Here the CDR3 DNA reads TGTGCCAGCAGTTTAAGACAAATTTTGGATACGCAGTATTTT. Drawing the rest from reference TRBV28 and TRBJ2-3, the complete variable domain is DVKVTQSSRYLVKRTGEKVFLECVQDMDHENMFWYRQDPGLGLRLIYFSYDVKMKEKGDIPEGYSVSREKKERFSLILESASTNQTSMYLCASSLRQILDTQYFGPGTRLTVL.